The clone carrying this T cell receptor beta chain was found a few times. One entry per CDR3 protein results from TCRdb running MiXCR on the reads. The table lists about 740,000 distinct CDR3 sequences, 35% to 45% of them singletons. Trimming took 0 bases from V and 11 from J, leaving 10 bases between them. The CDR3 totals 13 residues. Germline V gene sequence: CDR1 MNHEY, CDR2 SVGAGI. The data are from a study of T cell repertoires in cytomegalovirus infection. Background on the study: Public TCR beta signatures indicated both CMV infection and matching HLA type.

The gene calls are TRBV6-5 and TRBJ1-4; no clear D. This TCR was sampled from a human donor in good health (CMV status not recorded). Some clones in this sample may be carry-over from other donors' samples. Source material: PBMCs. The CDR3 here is CASSYSTKSKLFF. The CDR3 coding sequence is TGTGCCAGCAGTTACTCGACAAAGAGTAAACTGTTTTTT.